This T cell receptor (beta chain) was found in a study of T cell changes during pregnancy in multiple sclerosis. Profiled with immunoSEQ multiplex PCR; TCRdb holds only in-frame clones, not every one. The table shows about 36,000 clones, with roughly 93% occurring only once. This CDR3 comprises 15 residues. Germline V gene data show CDR1 as LNHNV and CDR2 as YYDKDF (reference sequence). Trimming shortened V by 0 bases and J by 5 bases, and 13 bases separated the two germline ends. The receptor was isolated from a female donor with multiple sclerosis, enrolled in a pregnancy study. The chain uses TRBV15 and TRBJ2-5, with D perhaps TRBD1 (6 bases). Specimen: CD4+ T cells from peripheral blood mononuclear cells, collected in the first trimester of pregnancy. The CDR3 nucleotides are TGTGCCACCAGCAGAGAACCCTCAGGGGTTGAGACCCAGTACTTC. The encoded protein is CATSREPSGVETQYF.